This T cell receptor beta chain is from a study of shared clonotypes between healthy human individuals. Study-wide background: Every donor yielded three CD4 naive, three CD4 memory, two CD8 naive and one CD8 memory plate.

A word on this clone: The antigen is unknown.

Each subset's genomic DNA was shared equally among a number of immunoSEQ plates. Assay: immunoSEQ multiplex PCR; the TCRdb copy retains only in-frame clones and omits some. The table records over a million clones, approximately 70% of them present only once. General study results and limits: The sharing of approximately 4.6% of naive CD4 clonotypes was seen across a handful of donors. The low donor count limited represented genetic and exposure-history diversity.

The V end was cut by 8 bases, the J end by 2 bases, with 15 bases between. Germline V gene lookup returns CDR1 SGHAT and CDR2 FQNNGV. The CDR3 spans 14 residues. Specimen: memory CD4+ T cells sorted from blood. Documented subset: CD45RA-negative fraction. The TCR comes from a young man in good health. This chain links TRBV11-2 with TRBJ1-2; D perhaps matches TRBD1 (6 bases). As DNA, the CDR3 is TGTGCCAGCCGGGGGGCGGCAGGGAACTATGGCTACACCTTC. It yields the protein CASRGAAGNYGYTF.